These 11 T cell receptor beta chains originate from one sample sequenced in a study of Ad26.COV2.S vaccination and SARS-CoV-2 variants. Method: immunoSEQ multiplex PCR; TCRdb's copy keeps in-frame clones and lacks some. Altogether a few hundred thousand clones are present, roughly 84% being singletons, with the ten largest covering around 3.6%. Treatment given: some 20 received Ad26.COV2.S at low or high dose, single or two shots; about 5 received placebo; per-sample allocation not given. Sampling took place 63 days after the first vaccine or placebo injection. This specimen consisted of peripheral blood, obtained in a trial of Ad26.COV2.S vaccine versus placebo. These receptors were taken from a person between 18 and 65 years old who received the Ad26.COV2.S COVID-19 vaccine or a placebo.

The table lists this clone with a count of one. CDR3 amino acids: CASSTSGQGEFETQYF. The CDR3 DNA reads as TGCGCCAGCAGCACCTCGGGACAGGGGGAGTTTGAGACCCAGTACTTC. V gene TRBV5-1 combines with J gene TRBJ2-5, with 11 bases that match TRBD1. This CDR3 has 16 residues. V shed 4 bases and J 5 bases; nucleotides not matched to a gene: 10. Looked up from germline, CDR1 is SGHRS and CDR2 is YFSETQ.

Only one count was recorded for this clone. This sequence joins TRBV7-6 and TRBJ1-4; unclear D gene. CDR1 SGHVS and CDR2 FNYEAQ come from the germline V gene. CDR3 length: 15 amino acids. The ends were cut back, 5 bases at V and 7 bases at J, with 17 bases in the middle. Here the CDR3 reads CASSTLRSSREKLFF. In DNA form, the CDR3 reads TGTGCCAGCAGCACCCTTCGGTCATCCCGTGAAAAACTGTTTTTT.

About this clone itself: Other DNA sequences in this sample translate to the same CDR3. This sequence joins TRBV30 and TRBJ1-1, with D unresolved. V dropped 2 bases and J dropped 2 bases, with 3 bases sitting between them. The CDR3 consists of 11 residues. Germline V gene sequence: CDR1 GTSNPN, CDR2 SVGIG (reference sequence). This CDR3 is CAWSKNTEAFF. CDR3 coding DNA: TGTGCCTGGAGTAAAAACACTGAAGCTTTCTTT.

The rearrangement uses TRBV12-3 or TRBV12-4 and TRBJ2-2; the D gene is possibly TRBD1 (6 bases). Trimming stripped 7 bases from V and 6 bases from J, with 12 bases between. The CDR3 has 13 residues. The CDR3 protein is CASTLQGSGELFF. The CDR3 DNA sequence: TGTGCCAGCACGCTTCAGGGGTCCGGGGAGCTGTTTTTT.

This chain uses TRBV6-5 with TRBJ2-1, with D perhaps TRBD1 (6 bases). The V end was cut by 4 bases, the J end by 14 bases, with 12 bases between. The CDR3 spans 11 residues. CDR1 is MNHEY, CDR2 SVGAGI, per germline. The CDR3 is CASSWREGEFF. The CDR3 region has the DNA TGTGCCAGCAGTTGGAGAGAGGGGGAGTTCTTC.

The chain joins TRBV21-1 to TRBJ2-7; the D call TRBD1 from the table was never checked on the DNA. TRBV21-1 is a pseudogene locus. The CDR3 length is 18 residues. In nucleotides, the CDR3 is TGTGCCAGCAGCAAAGGTTGTAGGGGATGTTGCGCGTGTTCATCGTGGTACTTC. As protein: CASSKGCRGCCACSSWYF.

The chain carries TRBV4-1 and TRBJ2-6; D remains unclear. V was cut by 3 bases and J by 0 bases, with 9 bases left in between. The CDR3 length is 16 residues. CDR1 and CDR2 from the germline V gene are MGHRA and YSYEKL. The CDR3 nucleotides read TGCGCCAGCAGCCATACGACGGGCTCTGGGGCCAACGTCCTGACTTTC. This codes for CASSHTTGSGANVLTF.

The J gene is TRBJ2-7, the V gene TRBV7-2, with TRBD1 identical over 9 bases. The V and J ends lost 5 bases and 1 base, in that order; junction bases with no gene match: 3. The CDR3 length is 14 residues. Germline values: CDR1 SGHTA, CDR2 FQGNSA. The DNA of the CDR3 is TGTGCCAGCAGCGTCGGGACAGGGTCCTACGAGCAGTACTTC. Translated, it gives CASSVGTGSYEQYF.

The chain couples TRBV18 to TRBJ1-2; 7 bases are shared with TRBD1. After removal of 3 bases from V and 6 bases from J, the junction contained 4 bases not matched to a gene. CDR1 KGHSH and CDR2 LQKENI come from the germline V gene. The CDR3 totals 13 residues. CDR3 in DNA: TGTGCCAGCTCACCCCGGGACAGTGATGGCTACACCTTC. Amino acids: CASSPRDSDGYTF.

The chain recombines TRBV7-9 with TRBJ1-3, with D uncertain. Germline V gives CDR1 SEHNR, CDR2 FQNEAQ (reference sequence). Trimming removed 1 base from V and 2 bases from J, with 12 bases in between. CDR3 length: 16 residues. In DNA form, the CDR3 reads TGTGCCAGCAGCTTAGGGCTAGGAACTGCTGGAAACACCATATATTTT. This gives the protein CASSLGLGTAGNTIYF.

J is TRBJ2-4 and V is TRBV7-3; 7 nucleotides align to TRBD1. V gave up 4 bases and J gave up 1 base; unmatched junction bases: 4. Germline lookup yields CDR1 SGHTA and CDR2 FQGTGA. The CDR3 totals 15 residues. The CDR3 reads CASSSAQGAKNIQYF. Here the CDR3 DNA reads TGTGCCAGCAGCTCCGCACAGGGGGCCAAAAACATTCAGTACTTC.